This TCR beta chain emerged from a study of cytomegalovirus exposure and HLA in healthy donors. The study, taken as a whole, reports: A few chains linked to CMV were shown in vitro to be specific for CMV antigens.

Separate from the roughly 720-subject first cohort was the approximately 130-subject validation cohort, to which the donors belonged. A word on this clone: Its antigen is unknown.

Germline CDR1 reads MNHNS; CDR2 reads SASEGT. The CDR3 consists of 12 residues. Between the trimmed V and J ends, which lost 4 bases and 0 bases, there was a span of 4 bases. The method was immunoSEQ multiplex PCR; TCRdb's version includes in-frame clones alone and lacks a portion of them. This table has some 150,000 clones, 85% to 90% appearing once. This TCR was recovered from a human donor in good health. The V call is TRBV6-1, the J call TRBJ2-7; D not certain. Sequencing used PBMCs. CDR3: CASSGDSYEQYF. DNA of the CDR3: TGTGCCAGCAGTGGAGACTCCTACGAGCAGTACTTC.